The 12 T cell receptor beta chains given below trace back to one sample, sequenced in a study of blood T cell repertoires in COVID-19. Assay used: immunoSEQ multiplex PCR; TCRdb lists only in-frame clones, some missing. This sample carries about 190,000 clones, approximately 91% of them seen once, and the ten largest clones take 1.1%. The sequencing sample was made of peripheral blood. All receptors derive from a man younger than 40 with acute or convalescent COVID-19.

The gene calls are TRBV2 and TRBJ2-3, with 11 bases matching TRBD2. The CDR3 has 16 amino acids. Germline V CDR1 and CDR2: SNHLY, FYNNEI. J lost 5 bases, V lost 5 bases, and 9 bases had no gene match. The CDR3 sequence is CASSLGSGGALDTQYF. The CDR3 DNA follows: TGTGCCAGCAGTCTAGGTAGCGGGGGGGCCTTAGATACGCAGTATTTT.

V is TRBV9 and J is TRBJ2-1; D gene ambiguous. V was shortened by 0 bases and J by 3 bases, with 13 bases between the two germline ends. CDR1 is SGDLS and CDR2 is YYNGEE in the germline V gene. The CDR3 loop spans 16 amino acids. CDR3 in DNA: TGTGCCAGCAGCGTAGACGGTTCCCCACTCTACAATGAGCAGTTCTTC. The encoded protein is CASSVDGSPLYNEQFF.

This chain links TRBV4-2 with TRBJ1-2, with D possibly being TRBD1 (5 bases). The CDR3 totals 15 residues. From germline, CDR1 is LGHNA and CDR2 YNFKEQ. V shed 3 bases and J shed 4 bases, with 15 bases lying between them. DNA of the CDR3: TGTGCCAGCAGCCAGGGCGGGGCTCAAGTCTATGGCTACACCTTC. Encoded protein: CASSQGGAQVYGYTF.

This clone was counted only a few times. The CDR3 DNA reads as TGTGCCAGCAGCTCCGCGGGACAGGGGTCCCTCCTCTATGGCTACACCTTC. This sequence encodes CASSSAGQGSLLYGYTF. This sequence joins TRBV7-9 and TRBJ1-2; 10 bases align to TRBD1. This CDR3 region has 17 residues. Germline CDR1 and CDR2: SEHNR and FQNEAQ (reference sequence). The ends lost 4 bases at V and 4 bases at J; junction bases unmatched: 12.

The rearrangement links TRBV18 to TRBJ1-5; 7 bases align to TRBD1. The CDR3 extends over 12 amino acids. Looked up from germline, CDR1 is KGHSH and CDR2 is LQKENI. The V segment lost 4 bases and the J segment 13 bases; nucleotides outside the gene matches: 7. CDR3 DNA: TGTGCCAGCTCACTTCAGGGACAGCTTCAGCATTTT. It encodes CASSLQGQLQHF.

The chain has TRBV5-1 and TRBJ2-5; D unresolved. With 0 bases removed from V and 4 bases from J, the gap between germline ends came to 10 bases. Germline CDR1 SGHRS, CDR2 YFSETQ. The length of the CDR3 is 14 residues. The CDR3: CASSLGSPGETQYF. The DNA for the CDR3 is TGCGCCAGCAGCTTGGGTTCCCCCGGAGAGACCCAGTACTTC.

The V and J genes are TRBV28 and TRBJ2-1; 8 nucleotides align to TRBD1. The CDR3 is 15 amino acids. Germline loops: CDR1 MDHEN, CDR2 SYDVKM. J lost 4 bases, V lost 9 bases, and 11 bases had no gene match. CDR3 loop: CARKRAGGSYNEQFF. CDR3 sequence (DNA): TGTGCCAGAAAAAGAGCAGGGGGCTCGTACAATGAGCAGTTCTTC. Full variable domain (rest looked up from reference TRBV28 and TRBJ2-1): DVKVTQSSRYLVKRTGEKVFLECVQDMDHENMFWYRQDPGLGLRLIYFSYDVKMKEKGDIPEGYSVSREKKERFSLILESASTNQTSMYLCARKRAGGSYNEQFFGPGTRLTVL.

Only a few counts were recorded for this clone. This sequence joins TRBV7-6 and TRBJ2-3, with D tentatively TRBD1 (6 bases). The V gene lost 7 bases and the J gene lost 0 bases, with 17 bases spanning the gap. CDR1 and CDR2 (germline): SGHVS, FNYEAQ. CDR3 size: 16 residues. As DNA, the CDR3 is TGTGCCAGCACCCCTGGGGGCCGTTCAAGCACAGATACGCAGTATTTT. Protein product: CASTPGGRSSTDTQYF.

DNA for the CDR3: TGTGCCATAGGCGGGACAGGAGGTGTGGGCGAGCAGTACTTC. This translates into CAIGGTGGVGEQYF. This sequence joins TRBV10-3 and TRBJ2-7; 8 nucleotides agree with TRBD1. Germline values: CDR1 ENHRY, CDR2 SYGVKD. The CDR3 extends over 14 amino acids. The V and J ends lost 9 bases and 6 bases, in that order; junction bases with no gene match: 13.

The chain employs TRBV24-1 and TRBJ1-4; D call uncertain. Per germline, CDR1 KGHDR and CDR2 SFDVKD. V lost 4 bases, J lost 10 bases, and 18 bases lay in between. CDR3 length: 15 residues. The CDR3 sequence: CATSDTGSSEGKLFF. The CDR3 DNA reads TGTGCCACCAGTGACACGGGCTCCTCGGAGGGAAAACTGTTTTTT.

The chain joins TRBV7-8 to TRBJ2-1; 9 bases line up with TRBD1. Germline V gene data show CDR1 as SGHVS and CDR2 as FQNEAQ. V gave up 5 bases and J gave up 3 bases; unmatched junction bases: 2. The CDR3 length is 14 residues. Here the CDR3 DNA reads TGTGCCAGCAGCCCGGACAGGGGCTACAATGAGCAGTTCTTC. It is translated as CASSPDRGYNEQFF.

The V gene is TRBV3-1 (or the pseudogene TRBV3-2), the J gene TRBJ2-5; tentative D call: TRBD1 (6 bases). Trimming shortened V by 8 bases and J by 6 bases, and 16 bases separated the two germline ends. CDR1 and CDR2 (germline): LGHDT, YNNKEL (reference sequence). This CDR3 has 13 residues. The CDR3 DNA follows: TGTGCCAGCTCTGTCGCAGGGGAGCAGACCCAGTACTTC. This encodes CASSVAGEQTQYF.